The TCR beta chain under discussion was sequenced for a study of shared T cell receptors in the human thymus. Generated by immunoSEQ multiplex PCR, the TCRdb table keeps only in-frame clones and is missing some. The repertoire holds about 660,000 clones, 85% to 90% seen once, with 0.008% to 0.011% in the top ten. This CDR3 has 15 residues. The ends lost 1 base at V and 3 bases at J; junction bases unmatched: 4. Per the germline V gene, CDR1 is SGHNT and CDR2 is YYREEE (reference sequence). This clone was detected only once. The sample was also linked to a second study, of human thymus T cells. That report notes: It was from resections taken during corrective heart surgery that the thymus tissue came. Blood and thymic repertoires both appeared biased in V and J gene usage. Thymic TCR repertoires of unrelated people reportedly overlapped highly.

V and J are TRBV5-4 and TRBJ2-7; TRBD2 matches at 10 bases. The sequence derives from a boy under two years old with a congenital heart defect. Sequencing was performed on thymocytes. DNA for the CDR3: TGTGCCAGCAGCTTGAGCACTAGCGGGAACTACGAGCAGTACTTC. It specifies CASSLSTSGNYEQYF.